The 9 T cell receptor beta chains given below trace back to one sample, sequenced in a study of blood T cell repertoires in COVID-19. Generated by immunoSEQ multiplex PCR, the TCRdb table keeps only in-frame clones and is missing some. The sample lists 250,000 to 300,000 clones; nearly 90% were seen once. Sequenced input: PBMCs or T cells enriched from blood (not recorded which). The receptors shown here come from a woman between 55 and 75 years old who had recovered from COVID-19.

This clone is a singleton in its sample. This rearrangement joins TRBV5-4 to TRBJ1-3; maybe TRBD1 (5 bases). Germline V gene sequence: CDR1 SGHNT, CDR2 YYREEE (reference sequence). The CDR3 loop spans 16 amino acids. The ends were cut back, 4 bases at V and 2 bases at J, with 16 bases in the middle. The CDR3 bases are TGTGCCAGCAGCACAGGACCAGGTAGTGCTGGAAACACCATATATTTT. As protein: CASSTGPGSAGNTIYF. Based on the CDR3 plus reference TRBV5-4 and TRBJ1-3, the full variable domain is ETGVTQSPTHLIKTRGQQVTLRCSSQSGHNTVSWYQQALGQGPQFIFQYYREEENGRGNFPPRFSGLQFPNYSSELNVNALELDDSALYLCASSTGPGSAGNTIYFGEGSWLTVV.

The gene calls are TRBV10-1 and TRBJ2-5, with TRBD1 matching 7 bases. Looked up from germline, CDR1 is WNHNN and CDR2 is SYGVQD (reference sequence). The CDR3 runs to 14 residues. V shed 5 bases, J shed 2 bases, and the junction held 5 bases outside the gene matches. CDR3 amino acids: CASSPTGNQETQYF. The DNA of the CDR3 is TGCGCCAGCAGTCCGACAGGGAATCAAGAGACCCAGTACTTC.

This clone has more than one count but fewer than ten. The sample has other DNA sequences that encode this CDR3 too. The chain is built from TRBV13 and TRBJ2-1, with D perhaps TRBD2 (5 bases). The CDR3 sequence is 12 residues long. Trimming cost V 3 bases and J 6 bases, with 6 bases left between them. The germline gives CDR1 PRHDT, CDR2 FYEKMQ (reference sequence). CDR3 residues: CASSFGGNEQFF. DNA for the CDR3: TGTGCCAGCAGCTTTGGAGGCAATGAGCAGTTCTTC. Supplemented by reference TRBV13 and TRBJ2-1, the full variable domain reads AAGVIQSPRHLIKEKRETATLKCYPIPRHDTVYWYQQGPGQDPQFLISFYEKMQSDKGSIPDRFSAQQFSDYHSELNMSSLELGDSALYFCASSFGGNEQFFGPGTRLTVL.

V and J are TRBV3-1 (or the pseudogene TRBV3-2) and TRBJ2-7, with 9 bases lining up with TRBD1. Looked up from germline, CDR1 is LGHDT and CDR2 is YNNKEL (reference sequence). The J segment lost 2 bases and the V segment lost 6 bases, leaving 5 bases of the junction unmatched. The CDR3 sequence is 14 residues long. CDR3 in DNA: TGTGCCAGCAGGGGACAGGGAGAGACCTACGAGCAGTACTTC. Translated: CASRGQGETYEQYF.

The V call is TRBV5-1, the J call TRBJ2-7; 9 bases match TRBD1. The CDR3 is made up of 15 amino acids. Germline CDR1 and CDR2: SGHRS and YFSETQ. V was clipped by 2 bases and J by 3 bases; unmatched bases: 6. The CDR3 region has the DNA TGCGCCAGCAGCTTAACGGGACAGGGTATCTACGAGCAGTACTTC. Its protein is CASSLTGQGIYEQYF.

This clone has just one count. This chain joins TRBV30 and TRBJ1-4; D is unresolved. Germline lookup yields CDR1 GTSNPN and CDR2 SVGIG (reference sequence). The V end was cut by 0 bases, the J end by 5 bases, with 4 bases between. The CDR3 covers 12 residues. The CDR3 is CAWSVRNEKLFF. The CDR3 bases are TGTGCCTGGAGTGTACGGAATGAAAAACTGTTTTTT.

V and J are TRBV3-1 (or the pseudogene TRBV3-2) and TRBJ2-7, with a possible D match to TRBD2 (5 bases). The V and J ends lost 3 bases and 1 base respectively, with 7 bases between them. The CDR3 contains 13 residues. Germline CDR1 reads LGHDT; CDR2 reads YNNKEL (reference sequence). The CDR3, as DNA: TGTGCCAGCAGCCACTCGGGGTCCTACGAGCAGTACTTC. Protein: CASSHSGSYEQYF.

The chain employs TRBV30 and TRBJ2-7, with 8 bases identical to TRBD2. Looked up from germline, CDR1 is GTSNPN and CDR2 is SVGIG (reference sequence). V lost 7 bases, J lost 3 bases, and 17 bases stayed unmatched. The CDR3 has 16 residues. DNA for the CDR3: TGTGCCTCCTACCCCGGGCTAGCGGGCTTAGTCTACGAGCAGTACTTC. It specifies CASYPGLAGLVYEQYF.

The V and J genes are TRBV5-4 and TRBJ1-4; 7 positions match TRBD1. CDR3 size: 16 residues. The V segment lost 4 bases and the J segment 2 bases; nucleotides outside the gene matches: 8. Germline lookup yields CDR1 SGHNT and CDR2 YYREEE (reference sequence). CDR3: CASSLTGAGTNEKLFF. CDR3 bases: TGTGCCAGCAGCCTAACAGGGGCGGGTACTAATGAAAAACTGTTTTTT.